This is a list of T cell receptor beta chains from one sample in a study of T-cell reconstitution after alpha-beta-depleted transplantation in children. TCRdb itself ran the PCR reads through MiXCR, one entry per CDR3 protein. The repertoire includes 450,000 to 500,000 distinct CDR3 sequences, around 13% of them detected once, and around 5.8% sits in the top ten. This sample comprised PBMCs from the stem cell graft donor, obtained from the stem cell graft. Source of these receptors: a human donor who donated a stem cell graft to a child with combined immunodeficiency. The CDR3 runs from the conserved cysteine through the conserved F or W. Fields, in order: V gene, D gene, CDR3 protein. D genes are given only for firm matches.

>TRBV6-5|-
CASSSPRGGLNTEAFF
>TRBV7-2|-
CASSLYASYEQYF
>TRBV5-6|TRBD2
CASSLGLAGAAETQYF
>TRBV12-3/TRBV12-4|-
CASSSMQWGVKETQYF
>TRBV28|-
CASITGDWTGQETQYF
>TRBV6-5|-
CASSYLPFTSDEQFF
>TRBV2|TRBD2
CASSAGRGGLFEQFF
>TRBV20-1|TRBD1
CSASTTGTETQYF
>TRBV7-2|TRBD1
CASSLHRQGGTGELFF
>TRBV3-1|-
CASSQDLETQYF
>TRBV6-5|TRBD1
CASSPLGNRGHTDTQYF
>TRBV7-8|TRBD2
CASSHPFVAGGPNTDTQYF
>TRBV20-1|-
CSASRMSGPVYEQYF
>TRBV5-1|-
CASSLALTTDTQYF
>TRBV25-1|TRBD1
CASSDRQGQGYEQFF
>TRBV7-6|-
CASSPSSGKWYYGYTF
>TRBV7-9|-
CASSSLQGDEQFF
>TRBV29-1|TRBD1
CSVVGTAEQYF
>TRBV7-3|TRBD1
CASSPSGGGTEAFF
>TRBV18|-
CASSPAGRIRETQYF
>TRBV30|TRBD1
CAWKTGSNQPQHF
>TRBV20-1|TRBD2
CSASTSGDMQTQYF
>TRBV20-1|TRBD1
CSKRDSSYEQYF
>TRBV12-3/TRBV12-4|-
CASSPGPLANTGELFF
>TRBV5-1|TRBD1
CASSVGTGGYEQYF